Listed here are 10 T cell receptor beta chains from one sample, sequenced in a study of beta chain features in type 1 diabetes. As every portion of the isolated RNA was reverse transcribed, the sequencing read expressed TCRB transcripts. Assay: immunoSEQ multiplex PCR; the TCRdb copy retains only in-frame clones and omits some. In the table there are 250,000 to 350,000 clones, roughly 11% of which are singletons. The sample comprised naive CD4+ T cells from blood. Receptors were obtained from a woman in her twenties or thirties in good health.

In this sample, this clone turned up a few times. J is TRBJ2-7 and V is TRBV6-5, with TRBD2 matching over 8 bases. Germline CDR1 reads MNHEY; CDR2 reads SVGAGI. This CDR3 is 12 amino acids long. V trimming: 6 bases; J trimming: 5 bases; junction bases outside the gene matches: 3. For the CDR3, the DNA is TGTGCCAGCAGGCCGGGAGGGAACGAGCAGTACTTC. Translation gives CASRPGGNEQYF.

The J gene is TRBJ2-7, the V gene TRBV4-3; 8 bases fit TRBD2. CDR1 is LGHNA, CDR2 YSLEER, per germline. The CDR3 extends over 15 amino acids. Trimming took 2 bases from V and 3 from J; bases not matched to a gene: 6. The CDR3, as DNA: TGCGCCAGCAGCCAACTCCGGGAGGGGTACTACGAGCAGTACTTC. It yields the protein CASSQLREGYYEQYF.

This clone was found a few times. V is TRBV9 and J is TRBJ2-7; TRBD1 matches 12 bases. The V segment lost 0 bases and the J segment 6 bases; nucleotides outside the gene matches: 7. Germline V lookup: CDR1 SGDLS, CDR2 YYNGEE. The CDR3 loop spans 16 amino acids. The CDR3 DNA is TGTGCCAGCAGCGTAGGAGGGACAGGGGGCGGGAGCGAGCAGTACTTC. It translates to CASSVGGTGGGSEQYF. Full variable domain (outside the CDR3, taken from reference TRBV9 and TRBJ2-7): DSGVTQTPKHLITATGQRVTLRCSPRSGDLSVYWYQQSLDQGLQFLIQYYNGEERAKGNILERFSAQQFPDLHSELNLSSLELGDSALYFCASSVGGTGGGSEQYFGPGTRLTVT.

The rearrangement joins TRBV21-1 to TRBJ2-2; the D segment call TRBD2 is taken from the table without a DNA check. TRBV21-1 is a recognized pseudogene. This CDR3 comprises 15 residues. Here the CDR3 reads CASRLMVSNTGELFF. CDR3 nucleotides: TGTGCCAGCAGACTGATGGTCTCGAACACCGGGGAGCTGTTTTTT.

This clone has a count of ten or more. CDR3 protein: CASSHRDRGNEQFF. As DNA, the CDR3 is TGCGCCAGCAGCCACCGGGACAGGGGGAATGAGCAGTTCTTC. V usage is TRBV4-1 and J usage is TRBJ2-1; 11 positions match TRBD1. V was clipped by 3 bases and J by 7 bases; unmatched bases: 2. The CDR3 extends over 14 amino acids. Germline CDR1 and CDR2: MGHRA and YSYEKL.

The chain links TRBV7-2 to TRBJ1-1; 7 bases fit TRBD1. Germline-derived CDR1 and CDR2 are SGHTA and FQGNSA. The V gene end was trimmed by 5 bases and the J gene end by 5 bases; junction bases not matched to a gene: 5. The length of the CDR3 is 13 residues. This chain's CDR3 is CASSPTGLTEAFF. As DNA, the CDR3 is TGTGCCAGCAGCCCGACAGGGTTGACTGAAGCTTTCTTT.

The CDR3 loop is CASSLAGDTDTQYF. The CDR3 coding sequence is TGTGCCAGCTCATTAGCGGGAGACACAGATACGCAGTATTTT. This sequence joins TRBV25-1 and TRBJ2-3; 9 nucleotides align to TRBD2. J gave up 2 bases and V 8 bases, and 5 bases lay outside the gene matches. The germline V gene encodes CDR1 MGHDK and CDR2 SYGVNS. The CDR3 contains 14 residues.

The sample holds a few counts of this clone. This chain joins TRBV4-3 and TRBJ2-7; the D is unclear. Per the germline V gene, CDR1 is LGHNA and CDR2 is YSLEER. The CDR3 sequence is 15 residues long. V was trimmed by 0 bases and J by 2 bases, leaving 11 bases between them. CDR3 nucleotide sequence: TGCGCCAGCAGCCAAGACTCCCAGGTTGCCTACGAGCAGTACTTC. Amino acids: CASSQDSQVAYEQYF.

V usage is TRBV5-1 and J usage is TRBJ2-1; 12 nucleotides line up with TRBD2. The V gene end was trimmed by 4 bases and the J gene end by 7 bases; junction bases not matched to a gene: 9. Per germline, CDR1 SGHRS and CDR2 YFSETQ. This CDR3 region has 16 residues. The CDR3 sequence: CASSPRTSGDGNEQFF. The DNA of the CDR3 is TGCGCCAGCAGCCCAAGGACTAGCGGGGATGGGAATGAGCAGTTCTTC.

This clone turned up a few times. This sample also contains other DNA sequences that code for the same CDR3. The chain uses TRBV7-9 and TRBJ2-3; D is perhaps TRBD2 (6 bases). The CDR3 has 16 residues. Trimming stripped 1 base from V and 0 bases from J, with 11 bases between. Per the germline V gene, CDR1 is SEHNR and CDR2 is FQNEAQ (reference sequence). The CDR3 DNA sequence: TGTGCCAGCAGCTTAGGTTCGAGCGGGAGCACAGATACGCAGTATTTT. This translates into CASSLGSSGSTDTQYF.